Sequencing of this TCR beta chain was carried out in a study of T cells in Graves' hyperthyroidism and ophthalmopathy. Notes on the study in general: The model identified upcoming ophthalmopathy a median approximately 6.4 months ahead of onset. Most thyroid-expanded clonotypes above 0.001 were also found in blood.

These patients, aged 18 to 65, had recently diagnosed hyperthyroidism lasting under 2 months. Lactation, pregnancy, other autoimmune disease or uncontrolled infection excluded patients. The V end lost 0 bases, the J end lost 3 bases, and 20 bases lay between the germline ends. There are 18 residues in the CDR3. The germline V gene encodes CDR1 SGHDN and CDR2 FVKESK. Authors of the study amplified TCR beta CDR3 regions from RNA transcripts. HTBI primers drove first-round RT-PCR of the TCR CDR3. One entry per CDR3 protein results from TCRdb running MiXCR on the multiplex PCR reads. Of about 560,000 distinct CDR3 sequences in the sample, about 14% were seen once. This clonotype was observed a handful of times. Antigen unknown.

The material sequenced was blood. This receptor was identified in a woman aged 40 to 50 with Graves' hyperthyroidism. V usage is TRBV14 and J usage is TRBJ2-5; tentative D call: TRBD1 (6 bases). The DNA of the CDR3 is TGTGCCAGCAGCCAAGATCTGGGGGCTACAGGACCAAAAGAGACCCAGTACTTC. Its translation is CASSQDLGATGPKETQYF. Filled out from reference TRBV14 and TRBJ2-5, the complete variable domain reads EAGVTQFPSHSVIEKGQTVTLRCDPISGHDNLYWYRRVMGKEIKFLLHFVKESKQDESGMPNNRFLAERTGGTYSTLKVQPAELEDSGVYFCASSQDLGATGPKETQYFGPGTRLLVL.